What follows describes a single T cell receptor beta chain. This specimen comes from a study of identical twins. Via MiXCR, TCRdb re-called the 5' RACE reads, giving one row per CDR3 protein. The sample records hundreds of thousands of distinct CDR3 sequences, roughly an eighth being singletons. The CDR3 consists of 15 residues. CDR1 and CDR2 from the germline V gene are MGHRA and YSYEKL. Trimming pared 4 bases from V and 2 bases from J, leaving 13 bases between. The data were also submitted as part of a second study, on yellow fever vaccine responses in identical twins.

The V call is TRBV4-1, the J call TRBJ2-3; TRBD1 is a possible D gene (6 bases). Sequences were obtained from PBMCs. The sequence came from a woman aged 18-29 years in good health. CDR3 nucleotide sequence: TGCGCCAGCAGCCGCCAGGGGCCACTCACAGATACGCAGTATTTT. Its translation is CASSRQGPLTDTQYF.